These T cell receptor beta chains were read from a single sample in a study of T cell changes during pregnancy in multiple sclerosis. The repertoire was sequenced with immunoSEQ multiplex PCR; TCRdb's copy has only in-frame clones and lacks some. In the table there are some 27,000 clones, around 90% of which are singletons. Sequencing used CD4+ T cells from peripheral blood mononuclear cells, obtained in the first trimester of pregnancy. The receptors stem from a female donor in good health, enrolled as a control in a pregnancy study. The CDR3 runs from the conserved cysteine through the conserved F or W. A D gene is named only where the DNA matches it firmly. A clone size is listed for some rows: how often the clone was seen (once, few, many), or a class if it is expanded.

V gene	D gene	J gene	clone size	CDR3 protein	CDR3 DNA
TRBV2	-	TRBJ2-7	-	CASSRENYEQYF	TGTGCCAGCAGTAGAGAGAACTACGAGCAGTACTTC
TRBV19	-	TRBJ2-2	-	CASTVAGNTGELFF	TGTGCCAGTACCGTGGCGGGAAACACCGGGGAGCTGTTTTTT
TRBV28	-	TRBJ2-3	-	CASSSGGRGRADTQYF	TGTGCCAGCAGTTCGGGGGGCAGGGGAAGAGCAGATACGCAGTATTTT
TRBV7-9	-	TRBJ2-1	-	CASSPKGQSSYNEQFF	TGTGCCAGCAGCCCGAAGGGGCAGAGCTCCTACAATGAGCAGTTCTTC
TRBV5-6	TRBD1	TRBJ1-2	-	CASSQPGQGQMYGYTF	TGTGCCAGCAGCCAACCGGGACAGGGACAGATGTATGGCTACACCTTC
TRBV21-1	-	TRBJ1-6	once	CASSTFITKGTGTNSPLHF	TGTGCCAGCAGCACCTTCATCACGAAGGGGACAGGCACCAATTCACCCCTCCACTTT
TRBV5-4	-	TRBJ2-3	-	CASSPWGGGADTQYF	TGTGCCAGCAGCCCTTGGGGAGGGGGGGCAGATACGCAGTATTTT
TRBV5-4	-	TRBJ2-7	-	CASSESGVSYEQYF	TGTGCCAGCAGCGAGTCCGGGGTCTCCTACGAGCAGTACTTC
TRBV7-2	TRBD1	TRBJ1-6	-	CASSWGQGVSPLHF	TGTGCCAGCAGCTGGGGACAGGGGGTTTCACCCCTCCACTTT
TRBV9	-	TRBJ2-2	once	CASSVGRGTGELFF	TGTGCCAGCAGCGTAGGCAGGGGTACCGGGGAGCTGTTTTTT
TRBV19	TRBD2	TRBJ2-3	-	CASSIVASGSSTDTQYF	TGTGCCAGTAGTATAGTGGCTAGCGGGAGTAGCACAGATACGCAGTATTTT
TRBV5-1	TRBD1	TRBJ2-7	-	CASSLQQGSVGEQYF	TGCGCCAGCAGCTTGCAACAGGGGAGCGTCGGCGAGCAGTACTTC
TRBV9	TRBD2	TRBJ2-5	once	CASSVGLAGVETQYF	TGTGCCAGCAGCGTAGGGCTAGCGGGGGTAGAGACCCAGTACTTC
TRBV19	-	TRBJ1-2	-	CASSRLVNYGYTF	TGTGCCAGTAGCAGACTGGTAAACTATGGCTACACCTTC
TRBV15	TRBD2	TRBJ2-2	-	CATSRDRGGRASTGELFF	TGTGCCACCAGCAGAGATCGTGGGGGGAGGGCTTCTACCGGGGAGCTGTTTTTT
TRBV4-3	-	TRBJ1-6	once	CASSLLGGLNSPLHF	TGCGCCAGCAGCCTCCTGGGGGGGCTTAATTCACCCCTCCACTTT
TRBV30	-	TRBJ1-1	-	CAWSVRRGMVNTEAFF	TGTGCCTGGAGTGTACGGCGGGGTATGGTCAACACTGAAGCTTTCTTT
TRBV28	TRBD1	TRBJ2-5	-	CASSFDAGQGQETQYF	TGTGCCAGCAGTTTCGACGCGGGACAGGGGCAAGAGACCCAGTACTTC
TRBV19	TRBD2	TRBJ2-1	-	CASSMSGPSGHYNEQFF	TGTGCCAGTAGTATGTCTGGTCCTAGCGGGCATTACAATGAGCAGTTCTTC
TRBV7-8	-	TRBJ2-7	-	CASSIRQDPNGEQYF	TGTGCCAGCAGCATCAGACAGGATCCGAACGGCGAGCAGTACTTC
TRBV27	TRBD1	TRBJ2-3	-	CASSWGTGGRDTQYF	TGTGCCAGCAGTTGGGGGACAGGGGGGAGAGATACGCAGTATTTT
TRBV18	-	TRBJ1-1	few	CASSPPTGVSTEAFF	TGTGCCAGCTCACCACCAACGGGAGTAAGCACTGAAGCTTTCTTT
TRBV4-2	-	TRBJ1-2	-	CASSLDTTGNYGYTF	TGTGCCAGCAGCCTTGACACTACAGGGAACTATGGCTACACCTTC
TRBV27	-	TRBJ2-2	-	CASSPSRTGTGELFF	TGTGCCAGCAGTCCCTCCCGGACTGGAACCGGGGAGCTGTTTTTT
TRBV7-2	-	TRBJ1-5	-	CASSLVSGVRSNQPQHF	TGTGCCAGCAGCTTGGTATCGGGGGTTAGAAGCAATCAGCCCCAGCATTTT
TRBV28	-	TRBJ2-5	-	CASSLPNTETQYF	TGTGCCAGCAGTTTACCGAACACAGAGACCCAGTACTTC
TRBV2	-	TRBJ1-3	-	CASSGAENTIYF	TGTGCCAGCAGTGGGGCTGAGAACACCATATATTTT
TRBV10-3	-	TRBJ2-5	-	CAISTNVRETQYF	TGTGCCATCAGTACAAACGTCCGAGAGACCCAGTACTTC
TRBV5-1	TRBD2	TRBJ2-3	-	CASSPTSGVSTDTQYF	TGCGCCAGCAGCCCCACTAGCGGAGTTAGCACAGATACGCAGTATTTT
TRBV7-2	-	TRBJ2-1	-	CASSVIITSPNEQFF	TGTGCCAGCAGCGTTATAATCACTAGTCCCAATGAGCAGTTCTTC
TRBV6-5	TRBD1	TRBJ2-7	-	CASSWDRGNPYEQYF	TGTGCCAGCAGTTGGGACAGGGGGAACCCATACGAGCAGTACTTC
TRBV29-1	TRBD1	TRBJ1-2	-	CSAWTGGNYGYTF	TGCAGCGCATGGACAGGGGGGAACTATGGCTACACCTTC
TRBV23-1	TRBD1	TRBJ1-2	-	CASSRQGPETPYGYTF	TGCGCCAGCAGCCGACAGGGTCCGGAAACACCCTATGGCTACACCTTC
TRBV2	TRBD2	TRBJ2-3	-	CASSVGLAGGTDTQYF	TGTGCCAGCAGTGTCGGACTAGCGGGGGGCACAGATACGCAGTATTTT
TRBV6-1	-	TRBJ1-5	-	CASSERENQPQHF	TGTGCCAGCAGTGAAAGGGAGAATCAGCCCCAGCATTTT
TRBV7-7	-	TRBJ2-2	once	CASSLGFGNGELFF	TGTGCTAGCAGCTTAGGTTTCGGGAACGGGGAGCTGTTTTTT
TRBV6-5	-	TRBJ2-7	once	CASSRQGSYEQYF	TGTGCCAGCAGTCGTCAGGGCTCCTACGAGCAGTACTTC
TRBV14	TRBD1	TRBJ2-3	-	CASSQGQHTDTQYF	TGTGCCAGCAGCCAGGGACAGCACACAGATACGCAGTATTTT
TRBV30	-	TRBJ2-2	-	CAWRYTGELFF	TGTGCCTGGAGGTATACCGGGGAGCTGTTTTTT
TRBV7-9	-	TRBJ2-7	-	CASTSGSYEQYF	TGTGCCAGCACCTCAGGCTCCTACGAGCAGTACTTC
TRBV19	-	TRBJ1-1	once	CASSISNTEAFF	TGTGCCAGTAGTATCTCGAACACTGAAGCTTTCTTT
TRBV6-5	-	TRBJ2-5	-	CASRRSRVDQYF	TGTGCCAGCAGACGGTCCCGGGTGGACCAGTACTTC
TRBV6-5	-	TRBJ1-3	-	CASSYSVAGGANTIYF	TGTGCCAGCAGTTACTCGGTCGCGGGGGGCGCAAACACCATATATTTT
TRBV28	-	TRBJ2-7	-	CASTSEQGHEQYF	TGTGCCAGCACCTCCGAGCAGGGCCACGAGCAGTACTTC
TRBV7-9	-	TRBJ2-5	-	CASSLISGVQETQYF	TGTGCCAGCAGCCTAATCTCGGGGGTACAAGAGACCCAGTACTTC
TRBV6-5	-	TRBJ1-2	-	CASTSTFNYGYTF	TGTGCCAGCACAAGCACCTTTAACTATGGCTACACCTTC
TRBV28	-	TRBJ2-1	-	CASSLGATNEQFF	TGTGCCAGCAGTTTGGGGGCTACGAATGAGCAGTTCTTC
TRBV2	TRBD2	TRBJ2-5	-	CASMLAGGHWETQYF	TGTGCCAGCATGTTGGCGGGGGGGCATTGGGAGACCCAGTACTTC
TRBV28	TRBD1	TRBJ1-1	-	CASSSPRGPAAEAFF	TGTGCCAGCAGTTCTCCCAGGGGGCCGGCCGCTGAAGCTTTCTTT
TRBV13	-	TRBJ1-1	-	CASSLYAGRGTEAFF	TGTGCCAGCAGCTTATATGCAGGGCGGGGGACTGAAGCTTTCTTT